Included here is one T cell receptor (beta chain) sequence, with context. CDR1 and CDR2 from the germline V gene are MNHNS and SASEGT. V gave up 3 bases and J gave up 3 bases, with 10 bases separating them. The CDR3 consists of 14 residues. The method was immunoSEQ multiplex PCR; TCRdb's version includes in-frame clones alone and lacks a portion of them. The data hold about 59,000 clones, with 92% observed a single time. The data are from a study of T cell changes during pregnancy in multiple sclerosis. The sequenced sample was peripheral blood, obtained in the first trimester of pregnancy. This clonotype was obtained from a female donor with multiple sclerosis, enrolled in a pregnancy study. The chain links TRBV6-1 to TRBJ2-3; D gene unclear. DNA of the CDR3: TGTGCCAGCAGTGAGCTTTGGGCAACAGATACGCAGTATTTT. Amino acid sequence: CASSELWATDTQYF.